The clone carrying this T cell receptor beta chain was detected many times. The data stem from a study of spatial heterogeneity in lung cancer. TCRdb itself ran the 5' RACE reads through MiXCR, one entry per CDR3 protein. In the table there are 40,000 or so distinct CDR3 sequences, 7.5% of which are singletons. This CDR3 is 15 amino acids long. The germline gives CDR1 SGHRS, CDR2 YFSETQ. Germline trimming cut 1 base from V and 0 bases from J; bases unmatched to any gene: 3. As for time point: sample taken at primary tumor resection. Frozen PBMC, nontumor lung or tumor provided whole RNA, which was sequenced unsorted.

The sequence was collected from a male donor with early-stage non-small cell lung cancer. Sequences were derived from PBMCs, sampled at surgery. This rearrangement joins TRBV5-1 to TRBJ1-2; 7 nucleotides align to TRBD1. The CDR3, as DNA: TGCGCCAGCAGCTTGCTGGGACAGACTAACTATGGCTACACCTTC. It encodes CASSLLGQTNYGYTF.